A selection of T cell receptor beta chains follows, all from one sample in a study of long-term antiretroviral therapy in people with HIV. The assay was immunoSEQ multiplex PCR, and TCRdb's table has in-frame clones only and misses some. The sample shows approximately 12,000 clones, 70% to 85% of them seen only once. Sequences were derived from unsorted PBMCs, sampled less than 3.3 years before starting antiretroviral therapy. These receptors originate from a man between 40 and 49 years old with HIV. Each CDR3 is given with its conserved first and last residue. The D gene is left open where the match is weak. Rows give clone size only sometimes, using once, few, many, or a class for an expanded clone.

clone_size cdr3_length j_call v_call d_call cdr3_nt cdr3_aa
. 15 TRBJ1-1 TRBV18 . TGTGCCAGCTCACCAAGGACAGAGATGAACACTGAAGCTTTCTTT CASSPRTEMNTEAFF
once 16 TRBJ2-1 TRBV5-8 . TGTGCCAGCAGCTTGTTCTCAGGGGTATGGAACAATGAGCAGTTCTTC CASSLFSGVWNNEQFF
. 15 TRBJ2-3 TRBV5-1 . TGCGCCAGCAGCTTGGTGCCTTCTGGCACAGATACGCAGTATTTT CASSLVPSGTDTQYF
. 15 TRBJ2-5 TRBV7-2 . TGTGCCAGCAGCTCTGGACAGAAAGCACAAGAGACCCAGTACTTC CASSSGQKAQETQYF
. 15 TRBJ2-1 TRBV6-4 TRBD2 TGTGCCAGCAGTGACTCGGTCGCGGGAGGCAATGAGCAGTTCTTC CASSDSVAGGNEQFF
. 15 TRBJ1-1 TRBV5-6 TRBD1 TGTGCCAGCAGCCGACCGACAGGGACCCGCACTGAAGCTTTCTTT CASSRPTGTRTEAFF
. 16 TRBJ2-6 TRBV7-9 TRBD2 TGTGCCGGAAGATTGAGCGGGGAATCTGGGGCCAACGTCCTGACTTTC CAGRLSGESGANVLTF
. 14 TRBJ1-2 TRBV23-1 TRBD1 TGCGCCAGCAGTAGAGGGGGCTTGGGGGATGGCTACACCTTC CASSRGGLGDGYTF
. 16 TRBJ2-1 TRBV7-2 TRBD2 TGTGCCAGCAGCTCCTCTAGCGGAAGCTCCTACAATGAGCAGTTCTTC CASSSSSGSSYNEQFF
. 14 TRBJ2-7 TRBV7-6 . TGTGCCAGCAGCTTGGGCCCGAGGCCCTACGAGCAGTACTTC CASSLGPRPYEQYF
. 13 TRBJ2-1 TRBV7-2 . TGTGCCAGCAGTCAAGGCCTACTCAATGAGCAGTTCTTC CASSQGLLNEQFF
. 14 TRBJ1-5 TRBV4-3 TRBD1 TGCGCCAGCAGTCCAGGACAGGGTAAACAGCCCCAGCATTTT CASSPGQGKQPQHF
. 16 TRBJ1-5 TRBV25-1 TRBD1 TGTGCCAGCAGTGAATCGGCAGGGGGCGGCAATCAGCCCCAGCATTTT CASSESAGGGNQPQHF
. 16 TRBJ1-1 TRBV5-4 TRBD1 TGTGCCAGCAGCAGCGGACAGGGTACAATGAACACTGAAGCTTTCTTT CASSSGQGTMNTEAFF
. 12 TRBJ2-1 TRBV27 . TGTGCCAGCAGTTTACCCCGGGGTGAGCAGTTCTTC CASSLPRGEQFF
once 16 TRBJ2-1 TRBV10-3 TRBD2 TGTGCCATCAGTGAGCTAGCGGGAGGGTCCTACAATGAGCAGTTCTTC CAISELAGGSYNEQFF
. 14 TRBJ2-1 TRBV29-1 TRBD1 TGCAGTATTACGCTACCGGGACAGGGTAATGAGCAGTTCTTC CSITLPGQGNEQFF
. 16 TRBJ2-3 TRBV5-1 . TGCGCCAGCAGCTTGAGGCTAGCGAATGGGACAGATACGCAGTATTTT CASSLRLANGTDTQYF
. 11 TRBJ1-1 TRBV5-1 . TGCGCCAGCAACACAGGGACTGAAGCTTTCTTT CASNTGTEAFF
few 15 TRBJ2-7 TRBV5-6 TRBD1 TGTGCCAGCAGCCGTACGACCGGGACAGGGTTCGAGCAGTACTTC CASSRTTGTGFEQYF
. 16 TRBJ1-4 TRBV7-4 . TGTGCCAGCAACTACTCCGGACAGTTCCTAGGTGAAAAACTGTTTTTT CASNYSGQFLGEKLFF
. 16 TRBJ2-3 TRBV28 . TGTGCCAGCAGTTTAGAAATCCTTATTAGCACAGATACGCAGTATTTT CASSLEILISTDTQYF
few 14 TRBJ1-3 TRBV5-1 . TGCGCCAGCAGCTCGACAGTAAATGGAAACACCATATATTTT CASSSTVNGNTIYF
. 15 TRBJ1-5 TRBV27 . TGTGCCAGCAGTTCATCCCAACAATCGAATCAGCCCCAGCATTTT CASSSSQQSNQPQHF
. 15 TRBJ2-5 TRBV28 . TGTGCCAGCAGTTCCGGGACTCCGTACCAAGAGACCCAGTACTTC CASSSGTPYQETQYF
. 14 TRBJ1-5 TRBV5-1 . TGCGCCAGCAGCTTCGGGGGGCCAAAGCAGCCCCAGCATTTT CASSFGGPKQPQHF
. 14 TRBJ1-5 TRBV19 . TGTGCCAGTAGTATCTTACAGGGAGAGCAGCCCCAGCATTTT CASSILQGEQPQHF
. 16 TRBJ2-1 TRBV10-2 . TGCGCCAGCAGTGAGTTTGTACGGGATTTGATGAATGAGCAGTTCTTC CASSEFVRDLMNEQFF
once 15 TRBJ2-1 TRBV7-9 TRBD2 TGTGCCAGCAGCCGACTAGCGGGAAGAAATAATGAGCAGTTCTTC CASSRLAGRNNEQFF
. 15 TRBJ2-7 TRBV30 TRBD2 TGTGCCTGGAGTGTAAGCCTAGCGGGAGTGTACGAGCAGTACTTC CAWSVSLAGVYEQYF
. 13 TRBJ1-1 TRBV25-1 . TGTGCCAGCAGTGAATATGAGGGCCGGGCAGCTTTCTTT CASSEYEGRAAFF
. 12 TRBJ1-1 TRBV6-1 . TGTGCCAGCAGTGAAGTGGGGCCTGAAGCTTTCTTT CASSEVGPEAFF
. 13 TRBJ2-7 TRBV30 . TGTGCCTGGAACGAGGGTAGGTCCTACGAGCAGTACTTC CAWNEGRSYEQYF
few 13 TRBJ2-3 TRBV6-1 . TGTGCCAGCAACCGAGGGGGCACAGATACGCAGTATTTT CASNRGGTDTQYF
. 15 TRBJ2-7 TRBV5-4 TRBD1 TGTGCCAGCAGCTCCCTCGGACAGGGGGTTTACGAGCAGTACTTC CASSSLGQGVYEQYF
. 16 TRBJ2-3 TRBV4-1 TRBD2 TGCGCCAGCAGCCAGAGCGGGAGTGCTAGCACAGATACGCAGTATTTT CASSQSGSASTDTQYF
. 15 TRBJ2-1 TRBV27 . TGTGCCAGCAGTTCGCTTCCCCACTCCTACAATGAGCAGTTCTTC CASSSLPHSYNEQFF
few 15 TRBJ1-5 TRBV27 . TGTGCCAGCAGGGACCTACAGTCCTCTCGACGGCCCCAGCATTTT CASRDLQSSRRPQHF
. 15 TRBJ1-1 TRBV28 TRBD1 TGTGCCAGCAGTTCTAGAACAGGGGCGAACACTGAAGCTTTCTTT CASSSRTGANTEAFF
few 10 TRBJ1-1 TRBV2 . TGTGCCAGCAGTTTGGGGACTGACATCTTT CASSLGTDIF